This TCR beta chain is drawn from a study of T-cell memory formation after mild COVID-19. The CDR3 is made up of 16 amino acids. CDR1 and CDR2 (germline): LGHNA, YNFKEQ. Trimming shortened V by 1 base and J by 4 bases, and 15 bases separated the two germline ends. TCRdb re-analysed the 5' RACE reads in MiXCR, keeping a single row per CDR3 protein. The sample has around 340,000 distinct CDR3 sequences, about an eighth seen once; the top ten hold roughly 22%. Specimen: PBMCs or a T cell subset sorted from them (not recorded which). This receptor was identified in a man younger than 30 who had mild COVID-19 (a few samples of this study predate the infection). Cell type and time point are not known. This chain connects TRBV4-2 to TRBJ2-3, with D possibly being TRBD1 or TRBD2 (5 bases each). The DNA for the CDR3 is TGTGCCAGCAGCCAAGGTTTAGGGGAGATAGCAGATACGCAGTATTTT. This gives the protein CASSQGLGEIADTQYF.